Following are 6 T cell receptor beta chains from one sample sequenced in a study of T cell responses to AZD1222 COVID-19 vaccine. Here immunoSEQ multiplex PCR was the method, and the copy in TCRdb shows in-frame clones only, minus some. Seen here are about 150,000 clones, roughly 89% observed once, and the top ten hold about 1.6%. This material consisted of peripheral blood, taken on day 0 of AZD1222 vaccination. These receptors all come from an adult in good health.

The chain combines TRBV30 with TRBJ2-1, with TRBD2 matching over 13 bases. V shed 2 bases and J 6 bases; nucleotides not matched to a gene: 4. This CDR3 region has 15 residues. Germline V CDR1 and CDR2: GTSNPN, SVGIG (reference sequence). The CDR3 region has the DNA TGTGCCTGGAGTCCCGGGACTAGCGGGACCAATGAGCAGTTCTTC. Its translation: CAWSPGTSGTNEQFF.

V gene TRBV6-2 or TRBV6-3 combines with J gene TRBJ1-2; D might be TRBD1 (5 bases). Germline CDR1 reads MNHEY; CDR2 reads SVGEGT. V was trimmed by 2 bases and J by 8 bases, leaving 15 bases between them. The CDR3 is 14 residues long. CDR3 sequence (DNA): TGTGCCAGCAGTTACCCGGGACCCCGTCGGGGCTACACCTTC. This translates into CASSYPGPRRGYTF.

This clone has a single count. This chain joins TRBV19 and TRBJ2-3, with D maybe TRBD2 (6 bases). CDR3 length: 12 amino acids. Germline assignment: CDR1 LNHDA and CDR2 SQIVND (reference sequence). Deletions cut 4 bases from V and 10 bases from J, with 12 bases between. CDR3 protein: CASSTGTPAQYF. The DNA of the CDR3 is TGTGCCAGTAGTACCGGGACTCCCGCGCAGTATTTT. The full variable domain, its missing parts supplied by reference TRBV19 and TRBJ2-3, is DGGITQSPKYLFRKEGQNVTLSCEQNLNHDAMYWYRQDPGQGLRLIYYSQIVNDFQKGDIAEGYSVSREKKESFPLTVTSAQKNPTAFYLCASSTGTPAQYFGPGTRLTVL.

The CDR3 sequence: CASSPKTGSLSGNTIYF. Here the CDR3 DNA reads TGTGCCAGCAGCCCTAAGACAGGAAGCCTCTCTGGAAACACCATATATTTT. The rearrangement links TRBV14 to TRBJ1-3; maybe TRBD1 (6 bases). Germline-derived CDR1 and CDR2 are SGHDN and FVKESK. The CDR3 is 17 amino acids. Between the trimmed V and J ends, which lost 4 bases and 0 bases, there was a span of 16 bases.

The genes are TRBV4-3 and TRBJ2-1, with D hard to call. CDR1 is LGHNA and CDR2 is YSLEER in the germline V gene. V was pared by 0 bases and J by 5 bases, with 5 bases between. This CDR3 is built from 13 residues. CDR3 residues: CASSQDPDNEQFF. In nucleotides, the CDR3 is TGCGCCAGCAGCCAAGATCCAGACAATGAGCAGTTCTTC.

The rearrangement joins TRBV27 to TRBJ2-2; D unclear. The length of the CDR3 is 13 residues. Trimming stripped 3 bases from V and 5 bases from J, with 7 bases between. Germline V CDR1 and CDR2: MNHEY, SMNVEV (reference sequence). The CDR3 sequence: CASSFSRTGELFF. CDR3 DNA sequence: TGTGCCAGCAGTTTCAGCCGTACCGGGGAGCTGTTTTTT.